This T cell receptor beta chain was sequenced for a study of regulatory T cells in long-lasting Graves disease (dated by TCRdb to 2020 to 2023). As for the study more broadly: To count as having persistent Graves' disease, a patient had to have received antithyroid drug treatment for over 5 years with TSH receptor autoantibodies remaining persistently positive. The study was conducted in China and was registered as a clinical trial. Antithyroid drugs had been taken for roughly 10 years on average by persistent Graves' disease patients in the clinical cohort. A total of approximately 35 samples were covered by TCR sequencing, comprising approximately 13 persistent and around 20 newly diagnosed Graves' disease patients. Patients with persistent Graves' disease were compared with patients with newly diagnosed Graves' disease using TCR sequencing and RNA sequencing of peripheral blood.

Receptor libraries were prepared by multiplex PCR. The run used an Illumina HiSeq 4000. CDR3 regions were amplified by Arm-PCR with iRepertoire HTBI primers to construct TCR beta libraries. Before sequencing, the PCR products went through gel purification. Concerning the study's data processing: Across samples, fewer than 70 TRBV and 14 TRBJ segments were identified and used for gene usage analysis of CDR3 amino acid clonotypes. COPE and FqMerger were used to merge the filtered high-quality paired reads into contigs. Contigs were aligned with BLAST to IMGT TRBV, TRBD and TRBJ reference genes, and CDR3 was defined per IMGT. Any clonotype with a frequency above 0.1% was classified as a highly expanded clone. Repertoire diversity was measured by Shannon entropy, and V-J evenness by the Gini coefficient. A clonotype found in more than one individual was treated as public. The public reads were run again by TCRdb, first through fastp at Q25 and then through MiXCR, and only productive beta chains were kept. One record per CDR3 amino acid sequence lists the most common genes and DNA. These V and J calls are TCRdb output, not the study's own analysis. The sample contains around 460,000 distinct CDR3 sequences, about 20% of them found a single time. The ten most abundant clones make up 10% to 15% of the sample.

The paper as a whole reports these results and caveats: A larger number of public clonotypes was shared among persistent patients (2,741) than among newly diagnosed patients (around 880). Compared with newly diagnosed patients, persistent Graves' disease patients had lower TCR Shannon entropy and fewer highly expanded clones, which suggests clonal expansion. The small sample size was acknowledged by the authors as a limitation that may reduce accuracy. The study examined only peripheral blood because the primary lesion, thyroid tissue, could not be accessed. Only the TCR beta chain was sequenced and analyzed. Persistent disease showed preferential use of TRBV28, TRBJ1-2 and TRBJ2-5, whereas newly diagnosed disease favored TRBV20-1 and TRBJ2-1.

From a lookup of the germline V gene, CDR1 and CDR2 are SGHRS and YFSETQ. V is shortened by 4 bases, J by 6 bases, and the region joining them spans 13 bases. The CDR3, cysteine through phenylalanine, is 13 amino acids long. Only the CDR3 region is kept as DNA, spanning 39 bases read in frame from base 1. Details on this clonotype: Its antigen has not been determined. Per-nucleotide qualities are absent, and no much larger clonotype sits a single base away.

According to the study, the label for this sample's time point signals: persistent/refractory GD, antithyroid drugs over 5 years with positive TRAb. For both TCR sequencing and RNA sequencing, RNA was extracted from PBMCs in TRIzol. The diagnosis of Graves' disease followed American Thyroid Association guidelines. Patients were recruited from an endocrinology department in Xi'an, China. From each patient, approximately 10 milliliters of peripheral blood was collected into an EDTA anticoagulant tube. Ficoll Paque Plus density gradient separation was used to isolate PBMCs, and no additional T cell sorting was done. An Agilent 2100 Bioanalyzer and agarose gel were used to check RNA quality, while a NanoDrop 2000 measured RNA concentration.

The receptor was isolated from a female donor with Graves disease. The specimen was peripheral blood mononuclear cells (PBMCs), collected when the disease was refractory, from a patient treated with antithyroid drugs. Rearrangement joined TRBV5-1 to TRBJ1-2; the D gene cannot be named for sure. The bases are TGCGCCAGCAGCGGCGGTGGGTCTGATGGCTACACCTTC. This translates into CASSGGGSDGYTF.